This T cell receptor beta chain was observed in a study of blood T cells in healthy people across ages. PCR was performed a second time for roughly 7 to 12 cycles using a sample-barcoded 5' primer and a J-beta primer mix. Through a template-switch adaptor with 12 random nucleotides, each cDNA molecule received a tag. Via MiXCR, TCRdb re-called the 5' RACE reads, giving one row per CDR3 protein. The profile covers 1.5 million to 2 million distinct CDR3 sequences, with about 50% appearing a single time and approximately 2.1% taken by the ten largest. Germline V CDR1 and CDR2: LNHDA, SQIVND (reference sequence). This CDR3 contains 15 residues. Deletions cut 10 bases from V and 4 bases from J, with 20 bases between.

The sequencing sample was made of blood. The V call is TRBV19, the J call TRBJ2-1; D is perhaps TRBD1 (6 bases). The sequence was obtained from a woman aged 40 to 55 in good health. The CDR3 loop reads CATRSGTLNYNEQFF. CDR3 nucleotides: TGTGCCACCCGGTCCGGGACACTTAATTACAATGAGCAGTTCTTC.